This T cell receptor beta chain was recovered during a study of metastatic and nonmetastatic thyroid tumors. Study-wide context: Comparison of repertoires was carried out across blood and tumor or nodule tissue from malignant and benign thyroid patients.

Original processing notes: What underpinned the distant-metastasis classifier for papillary thyroid cancer was the set of CDR3 differences across clinicopathological groups. TCRdb redid the clone calls on the PCR reads using MiXCR. V and J calls and clone size were set by TCRdb, not the authors. Here the sample spans around 34,000 clones, about 20% being singletons. This CDR3 comprises 13 residues. CDR1 is ENHRY and CDR2 is SYGVKD in the germline V gene. Trimming shortened V by 6 bases and J by 3 bases, and 9 bases separated the two germline ends. No treatment of any kind had been given to any patient before thyroid surgery.

The specimen was blood. The source of this sequence is a female donor with papillary thyroid cancer or a benign thyroid nodule (not recorded which). Some clones in this sample may be carry-over from other donors' samples. V usage is TRBV10-3 and J usage is TRBJ1-5; possible D gene TRBD1, 5 bases. The CDR3 nucleotides read TGTGCCATCAGGGACACCGACAATCAGCCCCAGCATTTT. Translating it yields CAIRDTDNQPQHF.